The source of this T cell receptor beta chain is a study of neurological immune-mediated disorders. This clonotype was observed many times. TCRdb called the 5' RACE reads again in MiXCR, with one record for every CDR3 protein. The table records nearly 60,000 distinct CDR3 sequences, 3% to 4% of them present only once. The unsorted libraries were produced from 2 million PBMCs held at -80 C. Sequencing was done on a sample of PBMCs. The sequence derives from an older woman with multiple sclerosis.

This CDR3 reads CAIRRAGDAYNEQFF. The CDR3, as DNA: TGTGCCATCAGAAGAGCGGGGGACGCCTACAATGAGCAGTTCTTC. The V and J genes are TRBV10-3 and TRBJ2-1; 8 nucleotides align to TRBD2. V was clipped by 6 bases and J by 2 bases; unmatched bases: 6. This CDR3 spans 15 amino acids. In germline, CDR1 is ENHRY, CDR2 SYGVKD.